This T cell receptor (beta chain) was recovered during a study of STAT5B mutations in CD4+ large granular lymphocyte leukemia. Between the trimmed V and J ends, which lost 4 bases and 5 bases, there was a span of 5 bases. This CDR3 is 11 amino acids long. Per germline, CDR1 SGDLS and CDR2 YYNGEE. Libraries were prepared by immunoSEQ multiplex PCR; TCRdb keeps only in-frame clonotypes and omits some of them. The sample lists approximately 33,000 clones, 69% seen once, with less than 3% in the top ten. J is TRBJ2-3 and V is TRBV9; D is ambiguous. The source of this sequence is a human donor in good health. Material: CD4+ T cells from blood buffy coats. CDR3 sequence (DNA): TGTGCCAGCAGCACGGAAGATACGCAGTATTTT. Its translation is CASSTEDTQYF.